These 2 T cell receptor beta chains share one sample of origin, sequenced in a study of OX40 agonist ivuxolimab in advanced cancers. The method was the immunoSEQ multiplex PCR assay. What TCRdb holds here is the immuneACCESS table cut down to in-frame rearrangements. Part of the clones is not present; checked against another copy, under half of the missing clones reflect an unresolved V gene, and the others are unexplained. For this sample there are roughly 68,000 clones; more than 65% appear just once. The ten most abundant clones make up 1.5% to 2% of the sample. The specimen was CD4+ or CD8+ T cells sorted from blood, collected in a trial of the OX40 agonist ivuxolimab. These receptors were taken from an adult with an advanced solid tumor such as melanoma, head and neck, liver or kidney cancer.

The rearrangement links TRBV5-4 to TRBJ1-2; 8 bases match TRBD1. Looked up from germline, CDR1 is SGHNT and CDR2 is YYREEE (reference sequence). The CDR3 covers 16 residues. After removal of 0 bases from V and 1 base from J, the junction contained 5 bases not matched to a gene. The CDR3 region is CASSLDRTGNNYGYTF. The CDR3 coding sequence is TGTGCCAGCAGCTTGGACCGGACAGGGAATAACTATGGCTACACCTTC.

This clone appeared a few times. J is TRBJ2-5 and V is TRBV7-9; D is ambiguous. CDR1 is SEHNR, CDR2 FQNEAQ, per germline (reference sequence). This CDR3 region has 11 residues. Here the CDR3 DNA reads TGTACCCTTTGGAGTCAAGAGACCCAGTACTTC. This translates into CTLWSQETQYF.